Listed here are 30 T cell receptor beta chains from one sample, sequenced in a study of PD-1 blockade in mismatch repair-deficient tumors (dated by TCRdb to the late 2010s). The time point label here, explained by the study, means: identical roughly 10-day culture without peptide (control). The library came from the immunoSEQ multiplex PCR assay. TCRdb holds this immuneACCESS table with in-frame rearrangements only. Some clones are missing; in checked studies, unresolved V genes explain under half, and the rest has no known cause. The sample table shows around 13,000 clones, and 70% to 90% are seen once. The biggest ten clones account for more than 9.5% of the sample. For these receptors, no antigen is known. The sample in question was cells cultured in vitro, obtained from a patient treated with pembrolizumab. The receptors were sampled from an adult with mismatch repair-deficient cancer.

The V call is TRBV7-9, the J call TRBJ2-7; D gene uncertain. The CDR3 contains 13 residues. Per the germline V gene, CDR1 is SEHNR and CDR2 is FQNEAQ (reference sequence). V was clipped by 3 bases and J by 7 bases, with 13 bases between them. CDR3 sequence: CASSFLLPEEQYF. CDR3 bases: TGTGCCAGCAGCTTCCTCCTTCCCGAGGAGCAGTACTTC.

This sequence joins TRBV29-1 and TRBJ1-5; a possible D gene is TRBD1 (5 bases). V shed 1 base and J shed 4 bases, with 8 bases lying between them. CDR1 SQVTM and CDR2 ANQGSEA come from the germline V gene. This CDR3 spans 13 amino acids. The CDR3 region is CSVEVGGNQPQHF. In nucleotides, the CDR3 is TGCAGCGTTGAAGTGGGGGGTAATCAGCCCCAGCATTTT.

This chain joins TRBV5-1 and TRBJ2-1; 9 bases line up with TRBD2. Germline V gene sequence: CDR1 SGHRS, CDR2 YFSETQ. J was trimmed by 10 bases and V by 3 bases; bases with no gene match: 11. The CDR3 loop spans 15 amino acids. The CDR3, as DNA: TGCGCCAGCAGCTCCGGGACTAGCCCTGGGGGGGAGCAGTTCTTC. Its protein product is CASSSGTSPGGEQFF.

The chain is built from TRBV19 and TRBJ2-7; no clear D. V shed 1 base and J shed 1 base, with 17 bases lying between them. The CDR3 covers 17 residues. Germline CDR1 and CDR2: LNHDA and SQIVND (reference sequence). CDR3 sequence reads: CASSIVTTEFSSYEQYF. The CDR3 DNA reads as TGTGCCAGTAGTATAGTCACTACTGAATTTTCATCCTACGAGCAGTACTTC.

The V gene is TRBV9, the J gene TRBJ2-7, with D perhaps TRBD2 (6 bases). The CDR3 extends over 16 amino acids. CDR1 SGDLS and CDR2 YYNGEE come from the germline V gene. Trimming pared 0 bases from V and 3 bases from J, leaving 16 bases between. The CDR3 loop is CASSVEGDSGIYEQYF. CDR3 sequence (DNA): TGTGCCAGCAGCGTAGAAGGGGATAGCGGAATCTACGAGCAGTACTTC.

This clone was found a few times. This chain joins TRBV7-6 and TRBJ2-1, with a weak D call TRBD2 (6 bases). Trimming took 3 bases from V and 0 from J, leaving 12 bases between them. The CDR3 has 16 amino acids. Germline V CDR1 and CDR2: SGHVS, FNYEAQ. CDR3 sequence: CASSLPGTHSYNEQFF. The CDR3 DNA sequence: TGTGCCAGCAGCTTGCCCGGGACTCACTCCTACAATGAGCAGTTCTTC.

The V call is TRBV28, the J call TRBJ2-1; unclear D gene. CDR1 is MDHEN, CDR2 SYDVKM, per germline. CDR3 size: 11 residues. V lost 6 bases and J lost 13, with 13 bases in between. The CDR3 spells CASSETRTQFF. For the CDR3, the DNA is TGTGCCAGCAGCGAAACCCGAACCCAGTTCTTC.

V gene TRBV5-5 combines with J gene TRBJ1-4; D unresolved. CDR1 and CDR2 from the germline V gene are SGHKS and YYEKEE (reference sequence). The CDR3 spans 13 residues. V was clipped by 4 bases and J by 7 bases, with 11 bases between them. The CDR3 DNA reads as TGTGCCAGCAGCCTGGGTAGTGTTGAAAAACTGTTTTTT. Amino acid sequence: CASSLGSVEKLFF.

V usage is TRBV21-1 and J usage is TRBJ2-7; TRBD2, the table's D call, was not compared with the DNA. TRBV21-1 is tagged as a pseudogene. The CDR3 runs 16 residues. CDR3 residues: CASSKERLAGGNEQYF. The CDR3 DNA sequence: TGTGCCAGCAGCAAAGAAAGACTAGCGGGAGGGAACGAGCAGTACTTC.

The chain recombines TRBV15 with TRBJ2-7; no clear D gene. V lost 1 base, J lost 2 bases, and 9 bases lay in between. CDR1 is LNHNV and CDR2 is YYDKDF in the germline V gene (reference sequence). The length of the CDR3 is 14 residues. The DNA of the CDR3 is TGTGCCACCAGCAGAGGGGTGTCCCCCTACGAGCAGTACTTC. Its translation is CATSRGVSPYEQYF.

The CDR3 region is CASSSAPGSYNEQFF. CDR3 coding DNA: TGTGCCAGCAGTTCCGCTCCGGGGTCCTACAATGAGCAGTTCTTC. This chain links TRBV6-5 with TRBJ2-1; tentatively, D is TRBD2 (5 bases). The V gene's germline CDR1 is MNHEY and CDR2 SVGAGI. CDR3 length: 15 residues. Trimming shortened V by 4 bases and J by 1 base, and 11 bases separated the two germline ends.

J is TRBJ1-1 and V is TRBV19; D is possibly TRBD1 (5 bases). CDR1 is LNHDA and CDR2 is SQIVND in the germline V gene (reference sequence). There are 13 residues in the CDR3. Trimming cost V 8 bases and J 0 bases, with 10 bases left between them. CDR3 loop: CASRGQMNTEAFF. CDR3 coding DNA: TGTGCCAGTCGAGGACAAATGAACACTGAAGCTTTCTTT.

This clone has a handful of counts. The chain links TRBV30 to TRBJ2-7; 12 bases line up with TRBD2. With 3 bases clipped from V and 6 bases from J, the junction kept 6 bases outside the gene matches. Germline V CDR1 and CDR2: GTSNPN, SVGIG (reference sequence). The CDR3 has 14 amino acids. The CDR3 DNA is TGTGCCTGGAGCCCACCGGGACTAGCGGGCGAGCAGTACTTC. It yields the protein CAWSPPGLAGEQYF.

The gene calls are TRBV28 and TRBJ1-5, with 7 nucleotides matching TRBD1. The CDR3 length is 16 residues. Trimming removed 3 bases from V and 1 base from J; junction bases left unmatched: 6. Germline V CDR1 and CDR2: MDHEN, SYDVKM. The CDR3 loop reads CASSFLQGGSNQPQHF. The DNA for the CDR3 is TGTGCCAGCAGTTTCCTTCAGGGGGGAAGCAATCAGCCCCAGCATTTT.

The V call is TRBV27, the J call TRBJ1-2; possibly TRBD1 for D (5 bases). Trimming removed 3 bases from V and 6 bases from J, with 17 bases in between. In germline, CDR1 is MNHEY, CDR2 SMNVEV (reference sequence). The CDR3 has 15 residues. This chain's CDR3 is CASSFSRRGMDGYTF. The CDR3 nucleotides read TGTGCCAGCAGTTTCTCGCGGAGGGGAATGGATGGCTACACCTTC.

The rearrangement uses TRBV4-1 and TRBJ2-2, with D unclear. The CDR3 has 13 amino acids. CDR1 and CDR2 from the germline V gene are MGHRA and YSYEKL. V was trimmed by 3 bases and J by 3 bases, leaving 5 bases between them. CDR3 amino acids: CASSQVDTGELFF. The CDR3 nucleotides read TGCGCCAGCAGCCAGGTGGACACCGGGGAGCTGTTTTTT.

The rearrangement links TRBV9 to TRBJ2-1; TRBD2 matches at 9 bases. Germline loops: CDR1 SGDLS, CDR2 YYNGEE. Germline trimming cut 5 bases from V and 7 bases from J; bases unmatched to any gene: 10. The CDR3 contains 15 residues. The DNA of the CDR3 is TGTGCCAGCAGTTCCCTAGCGGGAAGGGGGAATGAGCAGTTCTTC. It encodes CASSSLAGRGNEQFF.

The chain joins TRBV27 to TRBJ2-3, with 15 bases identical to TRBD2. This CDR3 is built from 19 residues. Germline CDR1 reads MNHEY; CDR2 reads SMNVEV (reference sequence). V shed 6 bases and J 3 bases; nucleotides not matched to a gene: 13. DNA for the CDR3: TGTGCCAGCAGCAGACCCCCGGGACTAGCGGGAGGTATAACAGATACGCAGTATTTT. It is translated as CASSRPPGLAGGITDTQYF.

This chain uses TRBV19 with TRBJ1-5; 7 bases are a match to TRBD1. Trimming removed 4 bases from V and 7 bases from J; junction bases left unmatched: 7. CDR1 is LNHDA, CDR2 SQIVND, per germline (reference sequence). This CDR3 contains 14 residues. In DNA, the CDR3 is TGTGCCAGTAGTAGTGACAGGGTGTACCAGCCCCAGCATTTT. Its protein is CASSSDRVYQPQHF.

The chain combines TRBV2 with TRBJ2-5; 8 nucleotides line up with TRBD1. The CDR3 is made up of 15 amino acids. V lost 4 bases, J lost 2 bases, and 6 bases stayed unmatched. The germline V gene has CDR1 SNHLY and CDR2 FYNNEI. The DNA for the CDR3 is TGTGCCAGCAGTGTACAGGGGGGAACTCAAGAGACCCAGTACTTC. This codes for CASSVQGGTQETQYF.

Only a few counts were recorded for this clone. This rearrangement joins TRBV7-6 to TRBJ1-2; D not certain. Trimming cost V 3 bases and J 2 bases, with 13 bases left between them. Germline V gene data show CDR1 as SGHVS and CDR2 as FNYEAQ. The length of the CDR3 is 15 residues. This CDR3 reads CASSFLQEPNYGYTF. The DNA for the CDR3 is TGTGCCAGCAGCTTTCTTCAGGAACCCAACTATGGCTACACCTTC.

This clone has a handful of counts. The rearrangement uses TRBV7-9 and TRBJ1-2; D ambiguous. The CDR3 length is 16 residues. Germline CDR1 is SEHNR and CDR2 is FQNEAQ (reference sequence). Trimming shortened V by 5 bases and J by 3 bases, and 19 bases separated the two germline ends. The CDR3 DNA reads TGTGCCAGCAGCCCACCGTTTGTGGCAGGTTACTATGGCTACACCTTC. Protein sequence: CASSPPFVAGYYGYTF.

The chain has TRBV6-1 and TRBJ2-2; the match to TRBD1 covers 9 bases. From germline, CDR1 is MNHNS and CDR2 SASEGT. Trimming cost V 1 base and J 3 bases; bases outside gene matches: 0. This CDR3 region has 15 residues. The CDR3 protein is CASSEGTGDTGELFF. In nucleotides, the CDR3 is TGTGCCAGCAGTGAAGGGACAGGGGACACCGGGGAGCTGTTTTTT.

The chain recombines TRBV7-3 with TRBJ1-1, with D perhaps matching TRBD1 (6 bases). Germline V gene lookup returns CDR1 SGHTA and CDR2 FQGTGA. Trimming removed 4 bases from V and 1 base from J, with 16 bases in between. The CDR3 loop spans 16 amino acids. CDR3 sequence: CASSSGLGAKNTEAFF. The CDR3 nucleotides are TGTGCCAGCAGCTCGGGGCTGGGGGCGAAGAACACTGAAGCTTTCTTT.

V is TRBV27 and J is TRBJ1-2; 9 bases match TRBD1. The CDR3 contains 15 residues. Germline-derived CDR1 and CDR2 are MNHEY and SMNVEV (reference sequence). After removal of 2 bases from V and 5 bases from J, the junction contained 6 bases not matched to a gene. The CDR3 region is CASSLHTGGAYGYTF. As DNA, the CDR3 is TGTGCCAGCAGTTTACATACAGGGGGCGCTTATGGCTACACCTTC.

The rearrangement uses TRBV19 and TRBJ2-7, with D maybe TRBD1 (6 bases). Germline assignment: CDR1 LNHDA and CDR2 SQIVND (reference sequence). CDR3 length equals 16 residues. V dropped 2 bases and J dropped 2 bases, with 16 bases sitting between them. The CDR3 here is CASSIWDIVLAYEQYF. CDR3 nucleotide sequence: TGTGCCAGTAGTATATGGGACATAGTGTTGGCCTACGAGCAGTACTTC.

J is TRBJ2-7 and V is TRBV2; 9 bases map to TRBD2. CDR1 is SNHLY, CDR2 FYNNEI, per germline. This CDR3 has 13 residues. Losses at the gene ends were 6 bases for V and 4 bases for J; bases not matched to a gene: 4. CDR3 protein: CASRGLAPYEQYF. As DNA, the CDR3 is TGTGCCAGCAGGGGACTAGCTCCTTACGAGCAGTACTTC.

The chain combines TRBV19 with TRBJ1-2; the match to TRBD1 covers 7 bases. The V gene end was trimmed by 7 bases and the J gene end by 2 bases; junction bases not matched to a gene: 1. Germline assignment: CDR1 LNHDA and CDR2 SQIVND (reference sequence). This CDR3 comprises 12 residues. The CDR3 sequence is CASKGANYGYTF. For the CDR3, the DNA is TGTGCCAGTAAGGGGGCGAACTATGGCTACACCTTC.

Here the CDR3 reads CASSLSAGRNEQFF. CDR3 bases: TGTGCCAGCAGTTTATCGGCAGGACGCAATGAGCAGTTCTTC. The chain uses TRBV28 and TRBJ2-1; D not resolved. The CDR3 loop spans 14 amino acids. CDR1 and CDR2 (germline): MDHEN, SYDVKM. The V end was cut by 1 base, the J end by 6 bases, with 10 bases between. The whole variable domain, remainder taken from reference TRBV28 and TRBJ2-1, is DVKVTQSSRYLVKRTGEKVFLECVQDMDHENMFWYRQDPGLGLRLIYFSYDVKMKEKGDIPEGYSVSREKKERFSLILESASTNQTSMYLCASSLSAGRNEQFFGPGTRLTVL.

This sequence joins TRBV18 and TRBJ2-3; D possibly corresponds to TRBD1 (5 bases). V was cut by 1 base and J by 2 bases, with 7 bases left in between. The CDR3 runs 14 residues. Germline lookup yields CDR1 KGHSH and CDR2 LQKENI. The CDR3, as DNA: TGTGCCAGCTCACCACGACAGACCACAGATACGCAGTATTTT. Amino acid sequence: CASSPRQTTDTQYF.